This TCR beta chain was obtained from a study of blood T cell repertoires in COVID-19. Study information: The analysed material was cDNA or gDNA that came from T cells, B-cell-depleted T cells, or PBMCs.

Libraries were prepared by immunoSEQ multiplex PCR; TCRdb keeps only in-frame clonotypes and omits some of them. This table holds 140,000 to 150,000 clones, 70% to 90% found once. Seattle patients were enrolled during active infection and followed longitudinally. Sequenced material: peripheral blood. This clonotype was sampled from a woman aged 60 to 75 with COVID-19, enrolled during active disease.

The CDR3 sequence: CASSVGRKYNEQFF. The CDR3 DNA reads as TGTGCCAGCAGCGTAGGCAGAAAGTACAATGAGCAGTTCTTC. This chain connects TRBV9 to TRBJ2-1; D gene uncertain. The CDR3 runs 14 residues. CDR1 and CDR2 from the germline V gene are SGDLS and YYNGEE. V lost 0 bases to trimming and J lost 4 bases, with 8 bases between them. The variable domain in full, with the rest retrieved from reference TRBV9 and TRBJ2-1, is DSGVTQTPKHLITATGQRVTLRCSPRSGDLSVYWYQQSLDQGLQFLIQYYNGEERAKGNILERFSAQQFPDLHSELNLSSLELGDSALYFCASSVGRKYNEQFFGPGTRLTVL.